These 28 T cell receptor beta chains were sequenced from one sample in a study of blood T cells in healthy people across ages. Together with a sample-barcoded 5' primer, a J-beta primer mix was included in a second PCR lasting about 7 to 12 cycles. TCRdb ran MiXCR on the 5' RACE reads and lists one entry per CDR3 protein. The table lists about 1.1 million distinct CDR3 sequences, 30% to 40% of them singletons. Sequenced material: blood. The origin of the receptors is a man younger than 35 in good health.

As for this clonotype: A read error may be the cause here, since a much bigger clone is one base away. V is TRBV6-2 or TRBV6-3 and J is TRBJ2-7, with D hard to call. Per the germline V gene, CDR1 is MNHEY and CDR2 is SVGEGT. The CDR3 spans 13 residues. The CDR3 protein is CASGYVLGYEQYF. The DNA for the CDR3 is TGTGCCAGCGGTTACGTTTTGGGGTACGAGCAGTACTTC.

The CDR3 here is CASRPGTRDEQFF. DNA of the CDR3: TGTGCCAGCAGACCCGGGACTAGGGATGAGCAGTTCTTC. The J gene is TRBJ2-1, the V gene TRBV6-2 or TRBV6-3, with 8 bases aligning to TRBD2. The CDR3 runs 13 residues. Germline trimming cut 6 bases from V and 8 bases from J; bases unmatched to any gene: 6. CDR1 and CDR2 from the germline V gene are MNHEY and SVGEGT.

Comments on this clonotype: The junction departs from the called germline gene at one end, perhaps through a read error. The genes are TRBV14 and TRBJ2-1; D might be TRBD1 (5 bases). The CDR3 length is 16 residues. The germline CDR1 and CDR2 sequences are SGHDN and FVKESK. Here the CDR3 DNA reads TGTGCCAGCAGCCAACCTGGGGCAGGGCCGAATTCTGAGCAGGTCTTC. It yields the protein CASSQPGAGPNSEQVF. Supplemented by reference TRBV14 and TRBJ2-1, the full variable domain reads EAGVTQFPSHSVIEKGQTVTLRCDPISGHDNLYWYRRVMGKEIKFLLHFVKESKQDESGMPNNRFLAERTGGTYSTLKVQPAELEDSGVYFCASSQPGAGPNSEQVFGPGTRLTVL.

A single count supports this clonotype. V usage is TRBV29-1 and J usage is TRBJ1-1; 9 nucleotides agree with TRBD1. V shed 0 bases and J 9 bases; nucleotides not matched to a gene: 5. This CDR3 contains 13 residues. Germline CDR1 and CDR2: SQVTM and ANQGSEA. The CDR3 protein is CSVEDPGQGKAFF. The CDR3 nucleotides are TGCAGCGTTGAAGATCCGGGACAGGGAAAAGCTTTCTTT.

In DNA form, the CDR3 reads TGTGCCAGCAGTTATCTCTCGCTGCGCGGCAAACAAGAGACCCAGTACTTC. Its protein product is CASSYLSLRGKQETQYF. The J gene is TRBJ2-5, the V gene TRBV6-5; D gene uncertain. This CDR3 region has 17 residues. V was pared by 3 bases and J by 2 bases, with 19 bases between. The germline V gene encodes CDR1 MNHEY and CDR2 SVGAGI.

CDR3 protein: CASSLGPGESSYNEQYF. The DNA for the CDR3 is TGTGCCAGCAGTTTAGGGCCAGGCGAAAGCTCCTACAATGAGCAGTACTTC. The rearrangement uses TRBV28 and TRBJ2-1; unclear D gene. With the DNA end fitting TRBJ2-7 better, the J assignment may be wrong. This CDR3 comprises 17 residues. CDR1 and CDR2 (germline): MDHEN, SYDVKM.

J is TRBJ2-5 and V is TRBV4-1; 9 bases line up with TRBD1. V lost 3 bases to trimming and J lost 3 bases; unmatched junction nucleotides: 14. Looked up from germline, CDR1 is MGHRA and CDR2 is YSYEKL. This CDR3 has 18 amino acids. The CDR3, as DNA: TGCGCCAGCAGCCAGGAACTATCCGGGACAGGGAGGAAAGAGACCCAGTACTTC. It encodes CASSQELSGTGRKETQYF.

This chain links TRBV10-3 with TRBJ2-3, with D unclear. The CDR3 extends over 16 amino acids. CDR1 ENHRY and CDR2 SYGVKD come from the germline V gene. The V end was cut by 0 bases, the J end by 0 bases, with 10 bases between. Here the CDR3 DNA reads TGTGCCATCAGTGAGTCCCTTGGCGATAGCACAGATACGCAGTATTTT. Residues: CAISESLGDSTDTQYF.

J is TRBJ2-2 and V is TRBV5-1, with D hard to call. The CDR3 is 16 residues long. Trimming pared 4 bases from V and 4 bases from J, leaving 17 bases between. The V gene's germline CDR1 is SGHRS and CDR2 YFSETQ. CDR3: CASSLNGSPSTGELFF. CDR3 DNA: TGCGCCAGCAGCCTAAACGGGTCCCCTAGCACCGGGGAGCTGTTTTTT.

This chain connects TRBV6-2 or TRBV6-3 to TRBJ1-1; D is undetermined. V lost 2 bases, J lost 0 bases, and 10 bases lay in between. The germline V gene encodes CDR1 MNHEY and CDR2 SVGEGT. The CDR3 extends over 15 amino acids. CDR3 loop: CASSYLGLMNTEAFF. The CDR3 DNA reads TGTGCCAGCAGTTACCTGGGGTTAATGAACACTGAAGCTTTCTTT.

The chain is built from TRBV20-1 and TRBJ2-2, with D possibly matching TRBD1 (6 bases). The germline V gene has CDR1 DFQATT and CDR2 SNEGSKA (reference sequence). The CDR3 covers 13 residues. The ends were cut back, 6 bases at V and 5 bases at J, with 13 bases in the middle. The DNA of the CDR3 is TGCAGTGCCACTTACAGGGAGACCGGGGAGCTGTTTTTT. The encoded protein is CSATYRETGELFF.

This clonotype was recorded at least ten times. This rearrangement joins TRBV29-1 to TRBJ2-7, with D tentatively TRBD1 (6 bases). CDR1 is SQVTM, CDR2 ANQGSEA, per germline. CDR3 length: 13 residues. Trimming took off 3 bases at V and 3 bases at J, with 12 bases between the two ends. CDR3 in DNA: TGCAGCGTTGAGTACAGGGCTGGCTACGAGCAGTACTTC. The encoded protein is CSVEYRAGYEQYF.

Only a few counts were recorded for this clonotype. The genes are TRBV20-1 and TRBJ2-5; 7 bases align to TRBD1. The CDR3 loop spans 14 amino acids. Per the germline V gene, CDR1 is DFQATT and CDR2 is SNEGSKA (reference sequence). Trimming removed 2 bases from V and 5 bases from J; junction bases left unmatched: 8. CDR3 nucleotides: TGCAGTGCTAGACCTACGACAGGGTTTGAGACCCAGTACTTC. It specifies CSARPTTGFETQYF.

This clonotype turned up a few times. The V gene is TRBV29-1, the J gene TRBJ2-7; TRBD2 matches at 7 bases. Germline assignment: CDR1 SQVTM and CDR2 ANQGSEA. The CDR3 has 12 residues. J lost 2 bases, V lost 8 bases, and 6 bases had no gene match. For the CDR3, the DNA is TGCAGCCCGCGGGGACTAACCTACGAGCAGTACTTC. As protein: CSPRGLTYEQYF.

The gene calls are TRBV9 and TRBJ1-6, with 7 bases lining up with TRBD1. Losses at the gene ends were 4 bases for V and 6 bases for J; bases not matched to a gene: 13. The length of the CDR3 is 17 residues. Germline CDR1 reads SGDLS; CDR2 reads YYNGEE. The CDR3 reads CASSPTVQGKSNSPLHF. In DNA, the CDR3 is TGTGCCAGCAGCCCCACGGTACAGGGGAAGAGTAATTCACCCCTCCACTTT.

CDR3 in amino acids: CASSLVGQQNTEAFF. For the CDR3, the DNA is TGTGCCAGCAGCTTAGTCGGGCAGCAGAACACTGAAGCTTTCTTT. The chain carries TRBV11-1 and TRBJ1-1, with D hard to call. V lost 1 base to trimming and J lost 1 base, with 10 bases between them. This CDR3 is 15 amino acids long. Germline V gene lookup returns CDR1 SGHAT and CDR2 FQDESV (reference sequence).

The chain links TRBV7-3 to TRBJ2-1; D not certain. The germline V gene encodes CDR1 SGHTA and CDR2 FQGTGA. The CDR3 runs to 15 residues. Trimming took 1 base from V and 2 from J, leaving 9 bases between them. CDR3 sequence: CASSLMSGTYNEQFF. The CDR3 coding sequence is TGTGCCAGCAGCTTAATGTCAGGTACCTACAATGAGCAGTTCTTC.

This clonotype was detected only a few times. In nucleotides, the CDR3 is TGCAGTGCTAGGTTTGGTGACAGCTCGTACCCCCAGCATTTT. Its translation is CSARFGDSSYPQHF. The chain joins TRBV20-1 to TRBJ1-5; D might be TRBD1 (5 bases). CDR1 and CDR2 (germline): DFQATT, SNEGSKA (reference sequence). The CDR3 covers 14 residues. Deletions cut 3 bases from V and 10 bases from J, with 19 bases between.

CDR3 sequence: CASCESWDVAYEQYF. The CDR3 DNA follows: TGTGCCAGCTGCGAGTCCTGGGACGTAGCCTACGAGCAGTACTTC. This chain joins TRBV6-2 or TRBV6-3 and TRBJ2-7, with D perhaps being TRBD1 or TRBD2 (5 bases each). CDR1 and CDR2 from the germline V gene are MNHEY and SVGEGT. V lost 8 bases, J lost 2 bases, and 19 bases lay in between. The CDR3 sequence is 15 residues long.

The chain uses TRBV6-2 or TRBV6-3 and TRBJ2-5; D is perhaps TRBD1 (5 bases). The CDR3 is made up of 12 amino acids. Germline V gene sequence: CDR1 MNHEY, CDR2 SVGEGT. V lost 5 bases to trimming and J lost 11 bases, with 15 bases between them. CDR3 region: CASSPDSQGQYF. The CDR3 DNA sequence: TGTGCCAGCAGTCCCGACAGCCAAGGGCAGTACTTC.

CDR3 sequence: CASSLGNSPNYGYTF. CDR3 DNA: TGTGCCAGCAGCTTAGGGAACAGCCCTAACTATGGCTACACCTTC. The rearrangement links TRBV7-9 to TRBJ1-2; no firm D call. CDR1 is SEHNR, CDR2 FQNEAQ, per germline (reference sequence). The germline V and J ends were trimmed by 1 base and 0 bases, with 9 bases remaining between them. This CDR3 has 15 amino acids.

The table lists this clonotype with a few counts. The genes are TRBV13 and TRBJ1-1; 7 nucleotides agree with TRBD1. From germline, CDR1 is PRHDT and CDR2 FYEKMQ (reference sequence). There are 14 residues in the CDR3. Trimming at V came to 0 bases and at J to 4 bases, leaving 2 bases not matched to a gene. The CDR3 protein is CASSLGKGATEAFF. Written as DNA, the CDR3 is TGTGCCAGCAGCTTAGGAAAGGGGGCCACTGAAGCTTTCTTT.

V usage is TRBV20-1 and J usage is TRBJ1-5; maybe TRBD1 (6 bases). The CDR3 loop spans 18 amino acids. V lost 0 bases, J lost 0 bases, and 18 bases lay in between. Germline V lookup: CDR1 DFQATT, CDR2 SNEGSKA (reference sequence). In DNA form, the CDR3 reads TGCAGTGCTAGAGATGTTTTCCCAGGGGAGTATAGCAATCAGCCCCAGCATTTT. It specifies CSARDVFPGEYSNQPQHF.

This clonotype was found once. This chain uses TRBV3-1 with TRBJ1-1; D call uncertain. Germline values: CDR1 LGHDT, CDR2 YNNKEL (reference sequence). V lost 5 bases and J lost 7, with 11 bases in between. The CDR3 consists of 12 residues. CDR3 loop: CASSLLPYEAFF. In nucleotides, the CDR3 is TGTGCCAGCAGCTTATTGCCTTATGAAGCTTTCTTT.

This sequence joins TRBV20-1 and TRBJ1-1, with TRBD1 matching 9 bases. This CDR3 has 15 amino acids. V lost 1 base, J lost 6 bases, and 9 bases stayed unmatched. Looked up from germline, CDR1 is DFQATT and CDR2 is SNEGSKA (reference sequence). CDR3 protein: CSARGQGQGLAEAFF. As DNA, the CDR3 is TGCAGTGCTAGAGGTCAGGGACAGGGACTAGCTGAAGCTTTCTTT.

This clonotype occurred many times. This chain links TRBV6-5 with TRBJ1-2; a possible D gene is TRBD1 (5 bases). CDR1 is MNHEY, CDR2 SVGAGI, per germline. The CDR3 has 13 amino acids. Trimming took off 8 bases at V and 0 bases at J, with 10 bases between the two ends. The DNA of the CDR3 is TGTGCCAGCTGGGGGGTAGCTAACTATGGCTACACCTTC. Translated: CASWGVANYGYTF.

J is TRBJ1-2 and V is TRBV10-2; D is possibly TRBD1 (5 bases). The CDR3 has 14 residues. V lost 11 bases to trimming and J lost 6 bases, with 22 bases between them. CDR1 is WSHSY, CDR2 SAAADI, per germline. CDR3 residues: CALSRSGSFDGYTF. The CDR3 DNA reads TGCGCCCTTAGTAGATCAGGGAGTTTCGATGGCTACACCTTC.

The V and J genes are TRBV12-3 or TRBV12-4 and TRBJ2-3, with 7 positions matching TRBD1. V shed 7 bases and J 2 bases; nucleotides not matched to a gene: 6. The CDR3 is 14 residues long. CDR3 nucleotides: TGTGCCAGCAATCGGGACAGTTCCACAGATACGCAGTATTTT. Its translation: CASNRDSSTDTQYF.